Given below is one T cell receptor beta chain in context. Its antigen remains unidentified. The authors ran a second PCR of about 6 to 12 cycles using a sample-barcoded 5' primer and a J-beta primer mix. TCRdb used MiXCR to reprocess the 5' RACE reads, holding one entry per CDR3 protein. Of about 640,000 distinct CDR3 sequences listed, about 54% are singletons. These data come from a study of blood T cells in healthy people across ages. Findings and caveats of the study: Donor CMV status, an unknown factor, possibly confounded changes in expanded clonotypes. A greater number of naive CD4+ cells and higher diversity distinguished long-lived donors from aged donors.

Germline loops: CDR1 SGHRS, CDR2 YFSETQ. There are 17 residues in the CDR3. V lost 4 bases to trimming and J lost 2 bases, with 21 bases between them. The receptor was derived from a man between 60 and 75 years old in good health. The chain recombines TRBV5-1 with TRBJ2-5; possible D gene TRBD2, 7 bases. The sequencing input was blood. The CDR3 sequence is CASSEGRGAIIQETQYF. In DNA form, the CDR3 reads TGCGCCAGCAGCGAAGGCCGGGGGGCCATAATACAAGAGACCCAGTACTTC. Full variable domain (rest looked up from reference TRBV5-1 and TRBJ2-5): KAGVTQTPRYLIKTRGQQVTLSCSPISGHRSVSWYQQTPGQGLQFLFEYFSETQRNKGNFPGRFSGRQFSNSRSEMNVSTLELGDSALYLCASSEGRGAIIQETQYFGPGTRLLVL.